The sequence of this TCR beta chain was determined in a study of T cells in Graves' hyperthyroidism and ophthalmopathy. This CDR3 comprises 15 residues. Germline assignment: CDR1 SNHLY and CDR2 FYNNEI. Using RNA transcripts as the source, TCR beta CDR3 regions were amplified. TCR CDR3 underwent first-round RT-PCR with the HTBI primer set. TCRdb analysed the multiplex PCR reads with MiXCR anew, one entry per CDR3 protein. The profile covers some 250,000 distinct CDR3 sequences, with more than 14% appearing a single time and more than 10% taken by the ten largest. Isolation of PBMCs was performed on 8.5 to 10 ml fresh peripheral blood. In this sample, this clonotype turned up once. At one end, the junction sequence differs from germline, possibly due to a read error.

V is TRBV2 and J is TRBJ2-5; 7 bases are shared with TRBD1. Sequencing was performed on blood. The sequence was collected from a woman between 40 and 55 years old with Graves' hyperthyroidism that later progressed to Graves' ophthalmopathy. The CDR3 sequence: CATSDPGTVTETQYF. Written as DNA, the CDR3 is TGTGCCACCAGTGACCCGGGGACAGTTACAGAGACCCAGTACTTC.